This T cell receptor (beta chain) stems from a study of OX40 agonist ivuxolimab in advanced cancers. Context from the whole study: Ivuxolimab, which targeted the costimulatory receptor OX40 (CD134), was an agonistic, fully human IgG2 monoclonal antibody. A male proportion of 75% to 85% and a mean age of roughly 55 years, ranging from roughly 23 to 85, were recorded for the dose-escalation cohort. Partial responses occurred in three dose-escalation patients: two with cutaneous melanoma and one with hepatocellular carcinoma. Peripheral TCRbeta sequencing aimed to test whether ivuxolimab altered TCR sequence diversity and caused clonal T-cell expansion. Among the approximately 50 dose-escalation patients, around 19 had hepatocellular carcinoma, around 15 melanoma, 9 renal cell carcinoma and 9 head and neck cancer. Prior anti-PD-1, anti-PD-L1 or anti-CTLA-4 therapy was permitted, and roughly two fifths of dose-escalation patients had received checkpoint inhibitors. Intravenous ivuxolimab was administered to patients every 2 weeks at six dose levels: 0.01, 0.1, 0.3, 1.5, 3 and 10 mg/kg. The monotherapy dose-escalation portion (N ≈ 55 patients) of the phase I ivuxolimab trial is reported in the paper. Paper-wide results and their limitations: Antigen specificity was not determined for the clonally expanded peripheral T cells. Low levels of normalized T-cell clonal expansion were also seen in some patients who did not respond. In the 0.1-3.0 mg/kg groups, partial responders were among the patients with the lowest normalized peripheral clonal expansion, particularly in CD8+ T cells. At doses of 0.1 to 3.0 mg/kg, clonal expansion of both CD4+ and CD8+ T cells in blood was seen between baseline and week 6. After ivuxolimab, CD8+ T cells had more expanded clones than CD4+ T cells on average.

V trim: 6 bases; J trim: 7 bases; unmatched bases: 24. CDR1 and CDR2 are read off the germline V gene (reference sequence) as LNHDA and SQIVND. Reading from cysteine to phenylalanine, the CDR3 counts 20 amino acids. The entry retains the CDR3 DNA only, 60 bases that are in frame from base 1. Comment on this clone: The antigen it recognizes is unknown. No much larger clone is present one base from it, and per-base qualities are unavailable.

To sequence the TCRbeta CDR3 region, genomic DNA was isolated from the sorted cells. TCRbeta CDR3 regions were sequenced using the immunoSEQ Assay. TCRdb carries this immuneACCESS record with in-frame sequences only. Its versions omit some clonotypes, under half of them owing to an unresolved V gene in the studies checked, with the rest unexplained. The sample includes under 85,000 clones, with 70% to 90% observed a single time. The ten top clones hold under 2.5% of the sample. Patients with autoimmune disease history or receiving systemic immunosuppression were excluded from the trial. Peripheral blood for TCR sequencing was collected from all dose cohorts at baseline, on cycle 4 day 1, and on cycle 7 day 1. The samples were drawn from a first-in-human, open-label, multicenter phase I dose-escalation trial of ivuxolimab. The trial enrolled adults with locally advanced or metastatic head and neck squamous cell, hepatocellular, melanoma or renal cell carcinoma. Before TCR sequencing, CD4+ T cells and CD8+ T cells from peripheral blood were sorted into separate populations.

The sequence links TRBV19 to TRBJ2-1; 10 bases in the junction line up with TRBD2. The starting material was CD4+ or CD8+ T cells sorted from blood, obtained in a trial of the OX40 agonist ivuxolimab. This TCR derives from an adult with an advanced solid tumor such as melanoma, head and neck, liver or kidney cancer. The CDR3 protein is CASSLLAGDRVSRWINEQFF. The bases are TGTGCCAGTAGCCTTCTAGCGGGAGATAGAGTCAGCCGCTGGATAAATGAGCAGTTCTTC.